This T cell receptor beta chain comes out of a study of T cell responses to AZD1222 COVID-19 vaccine. CDR3 length equals 16 residues. Deletions cut 4 bases from V and 0 bases from J, with 11 bases between. Germline V lookup: CDR1 SGHRS, CDR2 YFSETQ. Repertoires were generated with immunoSEQ multiplex PCR, while TCRdb's copy carries only in-frame clones and drops some. The sample contains 130,000 to 150,000 clones, roughly 90% of which appear only once. Material: peripheral blood, obtained on day 0 of AZD1222 vaccination. The receptor was derived from an adult in good health. V and J are TRBV5-1 and TRBJ2-6; D not certain. The DNA for the CDR3 is TGCGCCAGCAGCGAGGACGGAATCTCTGGGGCCAACGTCCTGACTTTC. Translated, it gives CASSEDGISGANVLTF.